The 11 T cell receptor beta chains listed next were all sequenced from one sample in a study of prognosis after radiotherapy for stage I lung cancer. Genomic DNA served as the source from which two-round multiplex PCR generated TCR beta CDR3 amplicons. The use of primers specific to each TRBV and TRBJ gene characterized first-round PCR. TCRdb reanalysed the multiplex PCR reads using MiXCR and keeps one entry per CDR3 protein. The sample shows roughly 32,000 distinct CDR3 sequences, roughly two fifths of them seen only once. The sample was PBMCs, taken before or after stereotactic body radiation therapy (not recorded which). The receptors were sampled from a donor at least 50 years old with non-small cell lung cancer.

The chain's CDR3 is CASSLDHYNEQFF. Here the CDR3 DNA reads TGTGCCAGCAGTTTAGACCACTACAATGAGCAGTTCTTC. The J gene is TRBJ2-1, the V gene TRBV27; D gene ambiguous. This CDR3 contains 13 residues. The germline V gene has CDR1 MNHEY and CDR2 SMNVEV (reference sequence). Trimming removed 2 bases from V and 3 bases from J, with 5 bases in between.

A word on this clonotype: At one end, the junction sequence differs from germline, possibly due to a read error. The chain carries TRBV12-3 or TRBV12-4 and TRBJ2-1; no clear D gene. The CDR3 is made up of 15 amino acids. CDR3 bases: TGTGCCAGCAGTTTACAGGCGGTAACCTACAAAGAGCAGTTCTTT. As protein: CASSLQAVTYKEQFF.

V gene TRBV4-1 combines with J gene TRBJ2-7, with TRBD2 matching over 11 bases. The CDR3 sequence is 15 residues long. Germline V CDR1 and CDR2: MGHRA, YSYEKL. Trimming cost V 4 bases and J 7 bases; bases outside gene matches: 9. The CDR3: CASSPSPTSGMEQYF. CDR3 bases: TGCGCCAGCAGCCCGTCTCCGACTAGCGGGATGGAGCAGTACTTC.

The chain couples TRBV12-5 to TRBJ2-1, with TRBD2 as a possible D gene (5 bases). The CDR3 is 19 amino acids. The germline V gene encodes CDR1 LGHNT and CDR2 FRNRAP. The V end was cut by 3 bases, the J end by 0 bases, with 21 bases between. CDR3 protein: CASGFPSGVVASSYNEQFF. As DNA, the CDR3 is TGTGCTAGTGGTTTTCCCTCTGGGGTGGTAGCGAGCTCCTACAATGAGCAGTTCTTC.

About this clonotype: Compared with germline, one end of the junction differs, possibly owing to a read error. The DNA for the CDR3 is TGCGCCATTAGTGAAGCTCTAGCGGGAGGGAGAGCCTACAATGAGCAGTTCTTC. Its translation: CAISEALAGGRAYNEQFF. This chain joins TRBV2 and TRBJ2-1; TRBD2 matches 12 bases. Germline V gene sequence: CDR1 SNHLY, CDR2 FYNNEI. The CDR3 is 18 amino acids.

This clonotype was counted at least ten times. The chain carries TRBV30 and TRBJ2-5; no reliable D call. CDR1 is GTSNPN and CDR2 is SVGIG in the germline V gene (reference sequence). Trimming removed 5 bases from V and 5 bases from J, with 12 bases in between. This CDR3 has 12 amino acids. CDR3 sequence reads: CAWGIGWETQYF. The DNA for the CDR3 is TGTGCCTGGGGGATCGGATGGGAGACCCAGTACTTC.

Concerning this clonotype: This clone may be a read error of a much larger clone one base away. The chain couples TRBV11-2 to TRBJ2-1; D is unclear. Looked up from germline, CDR1 is SGHAT and CDR2 is FQNNGV. The CDR3 spans 15 residues. CDR3 residues: CASGFDRSSYNEQFF. The CDR3 region has the DNA TGTGCCAGCGGCTTTGACCGGAGCTCCTACAATGAGCAGTTCTTC.

This clonotype was found many times. The chain employs TRBV25-1 and TRBJ1-4; a possible D gene is TRBD1 (5 bases). The CDR3 totals 15 residues. Germline loops: CDR1 MGHDK, CDR2 SYGVNS. V lost 2 bases to trimming and J lost 4 bases, with 11 bases between them. The CDR3 nucleotides read TGTGCCAGCAGTGAACGGGGACGGAGTAATGAAAAACTGTTTTTT. Its protein product is CASSERGRSNEKLFF.

Ten or more counts support this clonotype. The rearrangement links TRBV6-1 to TRBJ1-4; D unresolved. CDR1 MNHNS and CDR2 SASEGT come from the germline V gene. V lost 6 bases to trimming and J lost 5 bases, with 22 bases between them. The CDR3 covers 17 residues. The CDR3 protein is CASRPRTINRPNEKLFF. CDR3 nucleotides: TGTGCCAGCAGGCCTAGGACTATTAACCGACCAAATGAAAAACTGTTTTTT.

This chain uses TRBV6-1 with TRBJ1-2; D gene uncertain. Trimming pared 6 bases from V and 4 bases from J, leaving 18 bases between. The germline V gene encodes CDR1 MNHNS and CDR2 SASEGT. The CDR3 runs 15 residues. CDR3 region: CASRRTDPSFYGYTF. The CDR3 DNA follows: TGTGCCAGCAGAAGAACTGACCCGTCGTTCTATGGCTACACCTTC.

The chain uses TRBV2 and TRBJ1-5; possibly TRBD1 for D (5 bases). Germline CDR1 is SNHLY and CDR2 is FYNNEI. The CDR3 is 14 amino acids. The germline V and J ends were trimmed by 2 bases and 12 bases, with 17 bases remaining between them. CDR3 residues: CASSEYLGRKHQHF. DNA for the CDR3: TGTGCCAGCAGTGAATATCTGGGACGGAAGCACCAGCATTTT.